This T cell receptor (beta chain) was identified during a study of shared clonotypes between healthy human individuals. Study details: Each donor contributed plates that comprised three CD4 naive, three CD4 memory, two CD8 naive and one CD8 memory.

Of note for this clone: What it recognizes is unknown.

From germline, CDR1 is MNHEY and CDR2 SMNVEV (reference sequence). CDR3 size: 15 residues. The germline V and J ends were trimmed by 10 bases and 0 bases, with 19 bases remaining between them. Profiled with immunoSEQ multiplex PCR; TCRdb holds only in-frame clones, not every one. The table includes about 2.4 million clones, approximately 93% detected once. Whole-study findings and limits: Researchers sampled only blood; tissue repertoires likely differ. Richness estimates generally favored naive over memory subsets. In the sorted subsets, rarefaction showed sequencing was incomplete despite large depth.

Sequenced: naive CD4+ T cells from PBMCs. Subset reported: CD45RA+ positively selected. The V call is TRBV27, the J call TRBJ2-7; D is perhaps TRBD2 (6 bases). This receptor was taken from a man between 18 and 35 years old in good health. Some clones in this sample may be carry-over from other donors' samples. CDR3 nucleotide sequence: TGTGCCAACCGGGGGTGGAGGGAGAGCTCCTACGAGCAGTACTTC. It specifies CANRGWRESSYEQYF.